Sequencing of this T cell receptor (beta chain) was carried out in a study of blood T cell repertoires in COVID-19. The wider study: Sites across the United States, Italy and Spain contributed samples from acute and convalescent COVID-19. In each case, the material was cDNA or gDNA derived from T cells, B-cell-depleted T cells, or PBMCs.

In the source study's methods: The assay estimated nucleated cells by amplifying reference gene primers. The assay was immunoSEQ multiplex PCR, and TCRdb's table has in-frame clones only and misses some. The V and J calls and clone size are taken from that table; D and trimming were inferred from the DNA. The sample carries more than 150,000 clones, approximately 80% recorded once. CDR1 and CDR2 (germline): SGHAT, FQNNGV. The CDR3 runs to 15 residues. V was cut by 1 base and J by 4 bases, with 13 bases left in between. This sequence was found in a human donor in a cohort sampled during active COVID-19. Material for sequencing was peripheral blood. The chain employs TRBV11-2 and TRBJ1-1, with a possible D match to TRBD1 (6 bases). The CDR3 here is CASSLGATGPTEAFF. CDR3 DNA: TGTGCCAGCAGCTTAGGTGCCACAGGGCCCACTGAAGCTTTCTTT.